Each of the 24 T cell receptor beta chains below was sequenced from the same sample in a study of T cell changes during pregnancy in multiple sclerosis. TCRdb's copy holds only in-frame clones and misses some; the assay was immunoSEQ multiplex PCR. The sample yields about 63,000 clones, 93% seen once. Sample: CD8+ T cells from peripheral blood mononuclear cells, taken in the second trimester of pregnancy. These receptors originate from a female donor with multiple sclerosis, enrolled in a pregnancy study.

The chain is built from TRBV28 and TRBJ1-2, with TRBD1 identical over 9 bases. The CDR3 covers 15 residues. Germline lookup yields CDR1 MDHEN and CDR2 SYDVKM. Trimming cost V 7 bases and J 5 bases; bases outside gene matches: 11. Here the CDR3 reads CASNPPGQGRYGYTF. Here the CDR3 DNA reads TGTGCCAGCAATCCGCCGGGACAGGGAAGATATGGCTACACCTTC.

The chain has TRBV30 and TRBJ1-2; no clear D gene. This CDR3 spans 11 amino acids. The V and J ends lost 5 bases and 8 bases respectively, with 12 bases between them. Germline CDR1 GTSNPN, CDR2 SVGIG (reference sequence). DNA of the CDR3: TGTGCCTGGTGGGCCGCGCGCGGCTACACCTTC. Translated, it gives CAWWAARGYTF.

The chain recombines TRBV27 with TRBJ2-1; D is possibly TRBD1 (6 bases). Per the germline V gene, CDR1 is MNHEY and CDR2 is SMNVEV (reference sequence). V dropped 5 bases and J dropped 0 bases, with 11 bases sitting between them. CDR3 length: 15 residues. This CDR3 is CASSISGHSYNEQFF. CDR3 sequence (DNA): TGTGCCAGCAGTATCTCGGGACACTCCTACAATGAGCAGTTCTTC.

The chain links TRBV10-3 to TRBJ1-1; maybe TRBD1 (5 bases). Trimming cost V 6 bases and J 7 bases, with 21 bases left between them. Germline CDR1 and CDR2: ENHRY and SYGVKD. The CDR3 runs to 15 residues. The CDR3 reads CAIRIPASGENEAFF. The CDR3 coding sequence is TGTGCCATCAGAATCCCCGCCTCGGGGGAGAATGAAGCTTTCTTT.

This CDR3 is CASSRGTGPNEKLFF. The CDR3 DNA sequence: TGTGCCAGCAGTCGGGGGACAGGCCCTAATGAAAAACTGTTTTTT. The chain uses TRBV27 and TRBJ1-4, with 8 positions matching TRBD1. The length of the CDR3 is 15 residues. The germline V gene has CDR1 MNHEY and CDR2 SMNVEV (reference sequence). The junction had 5 bases not matched to a gene; V was cut back by 5 bases and J by 3 bases.

This chain connects TRBV19 to TRBJ1-1; D is unclear. The CDR3 runs 14 residues. Germline V CDR1 and CDR2: LNHDA, SQIVND (reference sequence). The V gene lost 1 base and the J gene lost 5 bases, with 11 bases spanning the gap. The CDR3 DNA follows: TGTGCCAGTAGTATAGGTTCCGGGTCAACTGAAGCTTTCTTT. The encoded protein is CASSIGSGSTEAFF.

The V gene is TRBV19, the J gene TRBJ2-1, with D tentatively TRBD1 (6 bases). Looked up from germline, CDR1 is LNHDA and CDR2 is SQIVND (reference sequence). This CDR3 has 15 residues. Trimming cost V 1 base and J 0 bases, with 7 bases left between them. Written as DNA, the CDR3 is TGTGCCAGTAGTATAGGGACAGACTCCTACAATGAGCAGTTCTTC. This translates into CASSIGTDSYNEQFF.

The chain combines TRBV5-1 with TRBJ2-1, with unresolved D. This CDR3 comprises 11 residues. Trimming left V 2 bases short and J 10 bases short, with 7 bases between. Germline V CDR1 and CDR2: SGHRS, YFSETQ. Written as DNA, the CDR3 is TGCGCCAGCAGCTTACGCGCCGAGCAGTTCTTC. Protein sequence: CASSLRAEQFF.

The chain combines TRBV11-2 with TRBJ2-7, with 7 nucleotides matching TRBD2. Trimming took 2 bases from V and 4 from J; bases not matched to a gene: 8. The CDR3 is made up of 15 amino acids. Germline-derived CDR1 and CDR2 are SGHAT and FQNNGV. The CDR3 here is CASSLFSGPRYEQYF. The CDR3 DNA sequence: TGTGCCAGCAGCTTATTTAGCGGGCCTCGTTACGAGCAGTACTTC.

In this sample, this clone turned up once. The rearrangement uses TRBV27 and TRBJ2-3; TRBD2 aligns across 8 bases. Germline loops: CDR1 MNHEY, CDR2 SMNVEV (reference sequence). This CDR3 region has 15 residues. The junction had 2 bases not matched to a gene; V was cut back by 3 bases and J by 0 bases. CDR3 sequence: CASSFSSGSTDTQYF. CDR3 coding DNA: TGTGCCAGCAGTTTTTCTAGCGGGAGCACAGATACGCAGTATTTT.

This chain links TRBV10-2 with TRBJ1-5; D is ambiguous. V lost 4 bases, J lost 3 bases, and 7 bases lay in between. The germline V gene encodes CDR1 WSHSY and CDR2 SAAADI. This CDR3 has 13 amino acids. This CDR3 reads CASSGRDNQPQHF. For the CDR3, the DNA is TGCGCCAGCAGTGGACGGGACAATCAGCCCCAGCATTTT.

The chain uses TRBV28 and TRBJ2-3, with TRBD2 as a possible D gene (6 bases). The germline V gene encodes CDR1 MDHEN and CDR2 SYDVKM. The length of the CDR3 is 15 residues. V lost 6 bases and J 1 base, leaving 14 bases between the germline ends. CDR3 in DNA: TGTGCCAGCAGCTCCCGGCGGGGCGGCACAGATACGCAGTATTTT. This sequence encodes CASSSRRGGTDTQYF.

J is TRBJ1-2 and V is TRBV30; a possible D gene is TRBD1 (6 bases). The CDR3 is 14 amino acids. Germline V CDR1 and CDR2: GTSNPN, SVGIG (reference sequence). With 0 bases removed from V and 4 bases from J, the gap between germline ends came to 12 bases. The CDR3 sequence: CAWSVPSGAYGYTF. The CDR3, as DNA: TGTGCCTGGAGTGTACCTTCAGGGGCCTATGGCTACACCTTC.

The chain has TRBV5-5 and TRBJ2-6, with 11 bases matching TRBD1. The V gene end was trimmed by 4 bases and the J gene end by 0 bases; junction bases not matched to a gene: 9. Germline assignment: CDR1 SGHKS and CDR2 YYEKEE (reference sequence). The CDR3 has 19 residues. The CDR3 loop reads CASSLGQGAGTSGANVLTF. The CDR3 bases are TGTGCCAGCAGCCTAGGACAGGGGGCGGGGACCTCTGGGGCCAACGTCCTGACTTTC.

This clone came up once. The V and J genes are TRBV30 and TRBJ2-1; D call uncertain. The CDR3 consists of 13 residues. Germline CDR1 GTSNPN, CDR2 SVGIG (reference sequence). The V gene lost 0 bases and the J gene lost 6 bases, with 9 bases spanning the gap. The CDR3 nucleotides are TGTGCCTGGAGTGTACACCCGGGCAATGAGCAGTTCTTC. Its translation is CAWSVHPGNEQFF.

This sequence joins TRBV27 and TRBJ2-1; 9 nucleotides match TRBD2. The CDR3 loop spans 14 amino acids. V lost 6 bases to trimming and J lost 8 bases; unmatched junction nucleotides: 8. CDR1 is MNHEY, CDR2 SMNVEV, per germline (reference sequence). CDR3 amino acids: CASSYLAGAHEQFF. CDR3 nucleotides: TGTGCCAGCAGCTACTTAGCGGGAGCCCATGAGCAGTTCTTC.

The chain has TRBV11-2 and TRBJ2-7, with 8 bases fitting TRBD2. CDR1 and CDR2 (germline): SGHAT, FQNNGV. CDR3 length: 15 residues. The V and J ends lost 4 bases and 0 bases, in that order; junction bases with no gene match: 5. CDR3 protein: CASSSVREGSYEQYF. CDR3 coding DNA: TGTGCCAGCAGCTCCGTTCGGGAGGGCTCCTACGAGCAGTACTTC.

The V call is TRBV9, the J call TRBJ2-2, with 8 nucleotides matching TRBD2. The V segment lost 5 bases and the J segment 0 bases; nucleotides outside the gene matches: 6. Looked up from germline, CDR1 is SGDLS and CDR2 is YYNGEE. The CDR3 length is 16 residues. The CDR3 loop reads CASSSAGGTNTGELFF. The CDR3 DNA sequence: TGTGCCAGCAGTAGCGCGGGGGGAACGAACACCGGGGAGCTGTTTTTT.

The CDR3 nucleotides are TGTGCCAGCAGTTACGGGACTGGAGATGAGCAGTTCTTC. Translating gives CASSYGTGDEQFF. The V call is TRBV6-5, the J call TRBJ2-1, with D maybe TRBD2 (6 bases). This CDR3 is built from 13 residues. V lost 2 bases to trimming and J lost 8 bases, with 10 bases between them. Germline V lookup: CDR1 MNHEY, CDR2 SVGAGI.

The genes are TRBV28 and TRBJ1-2; possibly TRBD1 for D (6 bases). The CDR3 totals 14 residues. With 3 bases removed from V and 1 base from J, the gap between germline ends came to 9 bases. Per germline, CDR1 MDHEN and CDR2 SYDVKM. The CDR3 is CASSFPGVNYGYTF. The CDR3, as DNA: TGTGCCAGCAGTTTCCCAGGGGTTAACTATGGCTACACCTTC.

This chain joins TRBV4-1 and TRBJ2-2; maybe TRBD1 (5 bases). Germline V gene data show CDR1 as MGHRA and CDR2 as YSYEKL. V lost 3 bases to trimming and J lost 3 bases, with 5 bases between them. The CDR3 contains 13 residues. The CDR3 sequence: CASSQGHTGELFF. As DNA, the CDR3 is TGCGCCAGCAGCCAGGGGCACACCGGGGAGCTGTTTTTT.

The V call is TRBV6-1, the J call TRBJ2-7, with 7 bases that match TRBD1. Trimming cost V 2 bases and J 5 bases; bases outside gene matches: 9. Germline-derived CDR1 and CDR2 are MNHNS and SASEGT. The CDR3 is made up of 15 amino acids. The CDR3: CASSELEGATHEQYF. For the CDR3, the DNA is TGTGCCAGCAGTGAATTAGAGGGGGCTACCCACGAGCAGTACTTC.

The chain uses TRBV7-2 and TRBJ2-3, with D possibly matching TRBD1 (5 bases). The CDR3 covers 16 residues. The V end was cut by 1 base, the J end by 2 bases, with 13 bases between. Germline loops: CDR1 SGHTA, CDR2 FQGNSA. The DNA for the CDR3 is TGTGCCAGCAGCTTAGGGTCTTCAGGGTACACAGATACGCAGTATTTT. It codes for CASSLGSSGYTDTQYF.

As to this clone: A junction end diverges from the germline sequence, so it may reflect a read error. V usage is TRBV13 and J usage is TRBJ1-2; D is perhaps TRBD1 (5 bases). CDR3 length equals 14 residues. Germline values: CDR1 PRHDT, CDR2 FYEKMQ (reference sequence). For the CDR3, the DNA is TGTGCCAGCAGTTTAGGAGGGGATCGATCTGGCTACACCTTC. This codes for CASSLGGDRSGYTF.